These 15 T cell receptor beta chains share one sample of origin, sequenced in a study of OX40 agonist ivuxolimab in advanced cancers. The protocol was immunoSEQ multiplex PCR, while the TCRdb copy is restricted to in-frame clones and leaves out a portion. The sample consists of tens of thousands of clones, about 91% of them appearing once. This specimen consisted of CD4+ or CD8+ T cells sorted from blood, obtained in a trial of the OX40 agonist ivuxolimab. The receptors come from an adult with an advanced solid tumor such as melanoma, head and neck, liver or kidney cancer.

The J gene is TRBJ2-1, the V gene TRBV27, with 13 bases fitting TRBD2. The ends lost 6 bases at V and 7 bases at J; junction bases unmatched: 6. The V gene's germline CDR1 is MNHEY and CDR2 SMNVEV (reference sequence). The CDR3 extends over 15 amino acids. The CDR3 DNA reads TGTGCCAGCAGGGCACTAGCGGGAGGGTTTAATGAGCAGTTCTTC. Translating gives CASRALAGGFNEQFF.

The genes are TRBV11-3 and TRBJ2-1, with 7 bases identical to TRBD1. Germline V gene sequence: CDR1 SGHNT, CDR2 YENEEA. There are 13 residues in the CDR3. Unmatched junction bases numbered 6, after V lost 6 bases and J lost 7 bases. The CDR3 here is CASRPRDSNEQFF. In nucleotides, the CDR3 is TGTGCCAGCAGGCCCCGGGACAGTAATGAGCAGTTCTTC. Drawing the rest from reference TRBV11-3 and TRBJ2-1, the complete variable domain is EAGVVQSPRYKIIEKKQPVAFWCNPISGHNTLYWYLQNLGQGPELLIRYENEEAVDDSQLPKDRFSAERLKGVDSTLKIQPAELGDSAVYLCASRPRDSNEQFFGPGTRLTVL.

This clone was counted only a few times. The CDR3 DNA sequence: TGTGCCAGCAGCCCAATAACAGGTTCAGGGGCGAATGAAAAACTGTTTTTT. This gives the protein CASSPITGSGANEKLFF. This chain joins TRBV7-3 and TRBJ1-4; D is possibly TRBD1 (6 bases). Trimming pared 5 bases from V and 5 bases from J, leaving 21 bases between. In germline, CDR1 is SGHTA, CDR2 FQGTGA. This CDR3 has 17 residues.

The chain carries TRBV7-2 and TRBJ2-1; 12 bases map to TRBD2. The J segment lost 8 bases and the V segment lost 5 bases, leaving 7 bases of the junction unmatched. The germline gives CDR1 SGHTA, CDR2 FQGNSA. This CDR3 spans 15 amino acids. The CDR3 loop is CASSLTSGRVDEQFF. The CDR3 region has the DNA TGTGCCAGCAGCCTGACTAGCGGGAGAGTCGATGAGCAGTTCTTC.

The chain carries TRBV4-2 and TRBJ2-1; 10 nucleotides line up with TRBD1. Germline V gene lookup returns CDR1 LGHNA and CDR2 YNFKEQ. V shed 4 bases, J shed 10 bases, and the junction held 13 bases outside the gene matches. This CDR3 is built from 16 residues. In DNA, the CDR3 is TGTGCCAGCAGCCCTGGAGAGGGACAGGGGACTTTGGAGCAGTTCTTC. It encodes CASSPGEGQGTLEQFF.

The chain carries TRBV4-3 and TRBJ2-7; TRBD1 agrees at 10 bases. The CDR3 is made up of 15 amino acids. Germline V gene sequence: CDR1 LGHNA, CDR2 YSLEER. V dropped 0 bases and J dropped 5; count of bases not matched to a gene: 4. In DNA form, the CDR3 reads TGCGCCAGCAGCCAAGATTTGGGACAGGGGAACGAGCAGTACTTC. Its protein product is CASSQDLGQGNEQYF.

The rearrangement uses TRBV28 and TRBJ2-7; possible D gene TRBD1, 6 bases. Germline CDR1 is MDHEN and CDR2 is SYDVKM. This CDR3 has 13 residues. The ends were cut back, 6 bases at V and 4 bases at J, with 13 bases in the middle. The DNA for the CDR3 is TGTGCCAGCAGCCTGGGACAACCATACGAGCAGTACTTC. This encodes CASSLGQPYEQYF.

This chain uses TRBV2 with TRBJ2-2, with D perhaps matching TRBD2 (7 bases). Germline CDR1 SNHLY, CDR2 FYNNEI. This CDR3 is built from 16 residues. Trimming took off 2 bases at V and 2 bases at J, with 12 bases between the two ends. The CDR3 coding sequence is TGTGCCAGCAGTGAAACAGCGGGACAAAACACCGGGGAGCTGTTTTTT. It is translated as CASSETAGQNTGELFF.

J is TRBJ1-4 and V is TRBV18, with D uncertain. This CDR3 is built from 13 residues. Per germline, CDR1 KGHSH and CDR2 LQKENI. With 2 bases removed from V and 4 bases from J, the gap between germline ends came to 5 bases. The DNA of the CDR3 is TGTGCCAGCTCACCAGGGCATAATGAAAAACTGTTTTTT. Encoded protein: CASSPGHNEKLFF.

Here the CDR3 reads CASSPSWTNTGELFF. The DNA for the CDR3 is TGTGCCAGCAGCCCCAGCTGGACGAACACCGGGGAGCTGTTTTTT. The gene calls are TRBV7-8 and TRBJ2-2; D is uncertain. Germline V gene lookup returns CDR1 SGHVS and CDR2 FQNEAQ. Trimming took off 5 bases at V and 0 bases at J, with 10 bases between the two ends. The CDR3 totals 15 residues.

V is TRBV9 and J is TRBJ1-1; D gene unclear. The CDR3 totals 14 residues. Trimming pared 3 bases from V and 0 bases from J, leaving 9 bases between. Per germline, CDR1 SGDLS and CDR2 YYNGEE. The CDR3 here is CASSADTLNTEAFF. The CDR3 DNA follows: TGTGCCAGCAGCGCGGATACTTTGAACACTGAAGCTTTCTTT. The variable domain in full, completed from reference TRBV9 and TRBJ1-1, reads DSGVTQTPKHLITATGQRVTLRCSPRSGDLSVYWYQQSLDQGLQFLIQYYNGEERAKGNILERFSAQQFPDLHSELNLSSLELGDSALYFCASSADTLNTEAFFGQGTRLTVV.

CDR3 loop: CASSSGLAGVDEQFF. In DNA form, the CDR3 reads TGTGCCAGCAGCTCCGGACTAGCGGGAGTGGATGAGCAGTTCTTC. The chain recombines TRBV5-4 with TRBJ2-1; TRBD2 agrees at 13 bases. V lost 3 bases and J lost 8; bases outside the gene matches: 5. The CDR3 is 15 amino acids. Germline V gives CDR1 SGHNT, CDR2 YYREEE (reference sequence).

This chain joins TRBV7-9 and TRBJ2-2; TRBD1 is a possible D gene (5 bases). The CDR3 covers 14 residues. Germline V lookup: CDR1 SEHNR, CDR2 FQNEAQ (reference sequence). V was cut by 3 bases and J by 6 bases, with 11 bases left in between. The CDR3 here is CASSFVRDPGELFF. CDR3 in DNA: TGTGCCAGCAGCTTTGTCAGGGATCCCGGGGAGCTGTTTTTT.

The chain joins TRBV13 to TRBJ2-3, with 13 bases fitting TRBD2. Germline V gene sequence: CDR1 PRHDT, CDR2 FYEKMQ (reference sequence). This CDR3 region has 17 residues. With 0 bases clipped from V and 1 base from J, the junction kept 1 base outside the gene matches. The CDR3 spells CASSLGGTSGGTDTQYF. CDR3 DNA sequence: TGTGCCAGCAGCTTAGGCGGGACTAGCGGGGGCACAGATACGCAGTATTTT.

This rearrangement joins TRBV27 to TRBJ1-2, with D tentatively TRBD1 (5 bases). The CDR3 extends over 14 amino acids. Germline loops: CDR1 MNHEY, CDR2 SMNVEV (reference sequence). Trimming took off 8 bases at V and 4 bases at J, with 17 bases between the two ends. The CDR3, as DNA: TGTGCCAGCGCTAGCGGGGGGTCGACCTATGGCTACACCTTC. It yields the protein CASASGGSTYGYTF.